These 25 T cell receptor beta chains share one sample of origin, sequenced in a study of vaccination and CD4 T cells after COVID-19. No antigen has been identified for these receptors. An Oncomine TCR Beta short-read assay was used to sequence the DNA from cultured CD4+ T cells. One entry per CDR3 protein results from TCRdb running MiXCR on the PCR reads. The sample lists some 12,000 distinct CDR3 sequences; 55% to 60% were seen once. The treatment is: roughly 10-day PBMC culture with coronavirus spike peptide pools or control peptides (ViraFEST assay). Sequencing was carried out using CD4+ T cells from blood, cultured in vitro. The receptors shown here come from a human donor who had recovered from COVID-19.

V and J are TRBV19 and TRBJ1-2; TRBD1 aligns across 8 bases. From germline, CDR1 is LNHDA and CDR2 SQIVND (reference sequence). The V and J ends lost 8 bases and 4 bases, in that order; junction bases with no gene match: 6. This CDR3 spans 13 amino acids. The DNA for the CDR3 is TGTGCCAGTGGGGACAGGAAACTCTATGGCTACACCTTC. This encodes CASGDRKLYGYTF.

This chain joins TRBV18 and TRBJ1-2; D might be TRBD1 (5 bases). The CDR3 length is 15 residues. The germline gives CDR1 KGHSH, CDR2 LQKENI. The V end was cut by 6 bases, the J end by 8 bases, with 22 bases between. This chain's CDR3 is CASSPDPALTGGYTF. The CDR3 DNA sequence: TGTGCCAGCTCCCCCGACCCGGCTCTCACAGGAGGCTACACCTTC.

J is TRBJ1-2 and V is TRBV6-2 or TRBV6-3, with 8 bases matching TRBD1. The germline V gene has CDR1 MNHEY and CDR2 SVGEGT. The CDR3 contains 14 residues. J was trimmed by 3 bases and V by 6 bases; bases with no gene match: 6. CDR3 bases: TGTGCCAGCAGACCCTCAGGGGGCTACTATGGCTACACCTTC. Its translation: CASRPSGGYYGYTF.

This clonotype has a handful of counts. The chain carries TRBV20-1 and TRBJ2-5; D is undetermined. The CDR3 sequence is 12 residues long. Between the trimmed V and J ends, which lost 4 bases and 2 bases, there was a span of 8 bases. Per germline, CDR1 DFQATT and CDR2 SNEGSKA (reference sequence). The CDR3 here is CSANDIQETQYF. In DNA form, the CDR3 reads TGCAGTGCTAACGACATACAAGAGACCCAGTACTTC.

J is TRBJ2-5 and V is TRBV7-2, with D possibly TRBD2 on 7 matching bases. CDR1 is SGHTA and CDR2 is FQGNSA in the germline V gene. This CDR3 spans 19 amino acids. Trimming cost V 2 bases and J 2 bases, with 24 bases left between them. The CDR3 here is CASSLRGLGGAWEQETQYF. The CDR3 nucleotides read TGTGCCAGCAGCTTAAGGGGGTTAGGGGGGGCCTGGGAGCAAGAGACCCAGTACTTC.

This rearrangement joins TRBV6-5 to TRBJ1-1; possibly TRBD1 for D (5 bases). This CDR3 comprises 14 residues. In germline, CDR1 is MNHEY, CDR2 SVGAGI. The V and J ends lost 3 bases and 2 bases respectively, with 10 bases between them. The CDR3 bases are TGTGCCAGCAGTTATATGGGGCGTAACACTGAAGCTTTCTTT. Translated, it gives CASSYMGRNTEAFF.

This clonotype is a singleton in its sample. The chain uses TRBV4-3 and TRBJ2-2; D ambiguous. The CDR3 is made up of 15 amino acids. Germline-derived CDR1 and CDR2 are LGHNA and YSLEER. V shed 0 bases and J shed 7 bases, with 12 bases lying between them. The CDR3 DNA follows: TGCGCCAGCAGCCAAGAAAGATCGGTAGGCGGGGAGCTGTTTTTT. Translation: CASSQERSVGGELFF.

The CDR3 DNA reads TGTGCCAGCAGCCGGGACAGGGGGGCAGATACGCAGTATTTT. It codes for CASSRDRGADTQYF. V usage is TRBV7-9 and J usage is TRBJ2-3, with TRBD1 matching 11 bases. The CDR3 has 14 amino acids. The germline CDR1 and CDR2 sequences are SEHNR and FQNEAQ (reference sequence). V lost 5 bases, J lost 4 bases, and 2 bases stayed unmatched.

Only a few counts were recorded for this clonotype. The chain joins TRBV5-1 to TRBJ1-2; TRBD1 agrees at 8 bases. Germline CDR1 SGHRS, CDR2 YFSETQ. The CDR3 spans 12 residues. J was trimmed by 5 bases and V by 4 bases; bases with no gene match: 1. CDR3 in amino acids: CASSGQGYGYTF. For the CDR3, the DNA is TGCGCCAGCAGCGGACAGGGATATGGCTACACCTTC.

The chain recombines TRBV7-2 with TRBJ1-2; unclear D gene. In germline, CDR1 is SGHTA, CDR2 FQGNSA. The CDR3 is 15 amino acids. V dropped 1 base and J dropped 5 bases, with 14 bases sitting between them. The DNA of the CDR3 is TGTGCCAGCAGCTTAGGGTTGACGGAAGGATATGGCTACACCTTC. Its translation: CASSLGLTEGYGYTF.

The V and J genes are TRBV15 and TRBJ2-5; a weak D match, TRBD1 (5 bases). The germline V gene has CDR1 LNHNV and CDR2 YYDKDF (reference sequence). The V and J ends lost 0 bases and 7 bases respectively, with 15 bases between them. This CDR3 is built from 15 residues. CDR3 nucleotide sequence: TGTGCCACCAGCAGAGAACAGGCGGTCCCAGGGACCCAGTACTTC. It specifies CATSREQAVPGTQYF.

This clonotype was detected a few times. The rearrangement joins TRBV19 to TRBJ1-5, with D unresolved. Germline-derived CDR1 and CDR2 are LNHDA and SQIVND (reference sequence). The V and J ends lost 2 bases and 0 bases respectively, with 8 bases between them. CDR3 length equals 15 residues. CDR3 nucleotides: TGTGCCAGTAGTATAAGGAGCTATAGCAATCAGCCCCAGCATTTT. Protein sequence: CASSIRSYSNQPQHF.

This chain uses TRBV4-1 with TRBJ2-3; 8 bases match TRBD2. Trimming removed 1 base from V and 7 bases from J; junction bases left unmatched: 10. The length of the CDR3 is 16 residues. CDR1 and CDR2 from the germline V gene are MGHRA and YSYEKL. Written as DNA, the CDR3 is TGCGCCAGCAGCCAAGTTCCGGCGGGGGGCCAACATACGCAGTATTTT. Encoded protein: CASSQVPAGGQHTQYF.

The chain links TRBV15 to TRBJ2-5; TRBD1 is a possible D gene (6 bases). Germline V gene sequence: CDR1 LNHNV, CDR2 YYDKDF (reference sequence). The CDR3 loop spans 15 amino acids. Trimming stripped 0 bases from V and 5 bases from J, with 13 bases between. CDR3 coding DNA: TGTGCCACCAGCAGAGACCCTACAGGGTTGGAGACCCAGTACTTC. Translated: CATSRDPTGLETQYF.

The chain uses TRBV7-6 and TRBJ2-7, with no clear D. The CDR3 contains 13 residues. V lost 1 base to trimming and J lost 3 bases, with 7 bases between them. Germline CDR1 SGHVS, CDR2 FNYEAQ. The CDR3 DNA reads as TGTGCCAGCAGCTTAGACCGGGTCTACGAGCAGTACTTC. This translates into CASSLDRVYEQYF.

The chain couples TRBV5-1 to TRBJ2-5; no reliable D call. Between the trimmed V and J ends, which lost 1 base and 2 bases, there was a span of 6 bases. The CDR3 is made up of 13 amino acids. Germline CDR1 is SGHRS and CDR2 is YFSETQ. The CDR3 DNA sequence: TGCGCCAGCAGCTTGCGTCAGCAAGAGACCCAGTACTTC. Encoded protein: CASSLRQQETQYF.

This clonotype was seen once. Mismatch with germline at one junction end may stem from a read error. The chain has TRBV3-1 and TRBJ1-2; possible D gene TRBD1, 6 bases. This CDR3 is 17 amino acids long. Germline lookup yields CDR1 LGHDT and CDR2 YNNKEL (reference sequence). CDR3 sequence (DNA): TGTGCCAGCAGCCAAGCTAAATTAGCAGGGGTTAACTATGGCTACGCCTTC. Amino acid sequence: CASSQAKLAGVNYGYAF.

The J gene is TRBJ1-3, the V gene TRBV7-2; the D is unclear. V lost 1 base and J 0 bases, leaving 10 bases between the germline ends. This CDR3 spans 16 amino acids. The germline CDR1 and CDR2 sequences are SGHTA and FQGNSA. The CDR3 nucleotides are TGTGCCAGCAGCTTAGTGTATTCGGTCTCTGGAAACACCATATATTTT. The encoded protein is CASSLVYSVSGNTIYF.

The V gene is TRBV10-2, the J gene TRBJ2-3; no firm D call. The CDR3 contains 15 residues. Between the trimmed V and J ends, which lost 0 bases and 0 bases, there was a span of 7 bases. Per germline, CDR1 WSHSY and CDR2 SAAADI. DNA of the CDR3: TGCGCCAGCAGTGAGTCTCCTACTAGCACAGATACGCAGTATTTT. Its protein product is CASSESPTSTDTQYF.

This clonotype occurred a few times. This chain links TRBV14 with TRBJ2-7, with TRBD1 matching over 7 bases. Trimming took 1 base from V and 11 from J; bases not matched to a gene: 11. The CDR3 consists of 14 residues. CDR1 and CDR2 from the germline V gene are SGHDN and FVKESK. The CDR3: CASSQAMTGTAKYF. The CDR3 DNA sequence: TGTGCCAGCAGCCAAGCGATGACGGGGACAGCAAAGTACTTC. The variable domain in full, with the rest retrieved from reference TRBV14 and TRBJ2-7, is EAGVTQFPSHSVIEKGQTVTLRCDPISGHDNLYWYRRVMGKEIKFLLHFVKESKQDESGMPNNRFLAERTGGTYSTLKVQPAELEDSGVYFCASSQAMTGTAKYFGPGTRLTVT.

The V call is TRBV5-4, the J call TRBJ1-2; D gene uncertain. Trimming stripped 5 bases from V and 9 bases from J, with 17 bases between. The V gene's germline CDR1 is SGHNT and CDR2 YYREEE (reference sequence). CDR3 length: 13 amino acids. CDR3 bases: TGTGCCAGCAGGATAGGCGGGATAGAACGCTACACCTTC. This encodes CASRIGGIERYTF.

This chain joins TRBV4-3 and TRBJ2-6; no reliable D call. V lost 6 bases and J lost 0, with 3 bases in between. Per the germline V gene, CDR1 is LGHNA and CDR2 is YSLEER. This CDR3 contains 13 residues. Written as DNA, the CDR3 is TGCGCCAGCAGACCCTCTGGGGCCAACGTCCTGACTTTC. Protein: CASRPSGANVLTF.

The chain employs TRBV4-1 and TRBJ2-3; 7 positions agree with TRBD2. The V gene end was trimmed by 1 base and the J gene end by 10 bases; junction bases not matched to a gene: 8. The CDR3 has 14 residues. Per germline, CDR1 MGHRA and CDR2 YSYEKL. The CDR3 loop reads CASSQGGTTLSQYF. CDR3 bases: TGCGCCAGCAGCCAAGGCGGGACTACTCTCTCGCAGTATTTT.

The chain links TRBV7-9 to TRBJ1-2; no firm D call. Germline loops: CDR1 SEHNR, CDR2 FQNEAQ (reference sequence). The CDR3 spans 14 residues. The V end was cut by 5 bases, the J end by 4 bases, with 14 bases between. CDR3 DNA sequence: TGTGCCAGCAGCCGCCCTCGGGCGGCCTATGGCTACACCTTC. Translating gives CASSRPRAAYGYTF.

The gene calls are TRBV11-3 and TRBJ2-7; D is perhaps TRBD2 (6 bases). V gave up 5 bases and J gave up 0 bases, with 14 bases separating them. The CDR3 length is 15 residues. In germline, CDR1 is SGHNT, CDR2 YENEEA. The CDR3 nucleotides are TGTGCCAGCAGCCCCCGAGACGGGAGCTCCTACGAGCAGTACTTC. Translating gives CASSPRDGSSYEQYF.